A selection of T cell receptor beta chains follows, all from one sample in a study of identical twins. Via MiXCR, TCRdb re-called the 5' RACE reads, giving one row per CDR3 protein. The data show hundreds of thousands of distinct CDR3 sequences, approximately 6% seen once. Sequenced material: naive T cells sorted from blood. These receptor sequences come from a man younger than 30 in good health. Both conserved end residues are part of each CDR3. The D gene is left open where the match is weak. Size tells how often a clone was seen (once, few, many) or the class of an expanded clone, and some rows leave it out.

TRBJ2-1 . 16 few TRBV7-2 CASRQGGGRSSNEQFF TGTGCCAGCAGGCAGGGGGGCGGGAGGAGTTCCAATGAGCAGTTCTTC
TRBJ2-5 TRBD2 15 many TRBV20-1 CSARVPAGLSETQYF TGCAGTGCTAGAGTCCCAGCGGGATTGTCAGAGACCCAGTACTTC
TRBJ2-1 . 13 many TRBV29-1 CSAPAIGNNEQFF TGCAGCGCACCCGCTATAGGGAACAATGAGCAGTTCTTC
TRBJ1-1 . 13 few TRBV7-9 CASSLGGDNEAFF TGTGCCAGCAGCTTAGGGGGAGACAATGAAGCTTTCTTT
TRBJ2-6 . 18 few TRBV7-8 CASSFDRPIYSGANVLTF TGTGCCAGCAGCTTTGACAGGCCTATTTACTCTGGGGCCAACGTCCTGACTTTC
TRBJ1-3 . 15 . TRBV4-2 CASSQERFSGNTIYF TGTGCCAGCAGCCAAGAACGGTTCTCTGGAAACACCATATATTTT
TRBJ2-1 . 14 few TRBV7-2 CASSLDRYDVEQFF TGTGCCAGCAGCTTAGACCGGTACGATGTCGAGCAGTTCTTC
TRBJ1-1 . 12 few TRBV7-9 CASSLSSGGAFF TGTGCCAGCAGCTTATCTTCTGGAGGAGCTTTCTTT
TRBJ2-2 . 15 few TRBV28 CASRWERSNTGELFF TGTGCCAGCAGATGGGAAAGGTCTAACACCGGGGAGCTGTTTTTT
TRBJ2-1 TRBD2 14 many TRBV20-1 CSAIRLAGGDEQFF TGCAGTGCAATCAGACTAGCGGGAGGGGATGAGCAGTTCTTC
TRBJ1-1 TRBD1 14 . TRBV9 CASSVGGGPTEAFF TGTGCCAGCAGCGTAGGAGGGGGCCCGACTGAAGCTTTCTTT
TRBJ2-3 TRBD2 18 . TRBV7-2 CASSLAHGTSGRTDTQYF TGTGCCAGCAGCTTAGCCCATGGGACTAGCGGGAGGACAGATACGCAGTATTTT
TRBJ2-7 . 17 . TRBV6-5 CASSYSIRDSLSYEQYF TGTGCCAGCAGTTACTCGATACGGGACTCCCTCTCCTACGAGCAGTACTTC
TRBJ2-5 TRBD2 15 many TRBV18 CASSPGLAGAETQYF TGTGCCAGCTCACCAGGACTAGCGGGAGCGGAGACCCAGTACTTC
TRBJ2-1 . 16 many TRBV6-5 CASSYSKGAGYNEQFF TGTGCCAGCAGTTACTCGAAGGGGGCGGGATACAATGAGCAGTTCTTC
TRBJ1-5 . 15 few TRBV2 CASSELGGRNQPQHF TGTGCCAGCAGTGAACTGGGGGGTCGCAATCAGCCCCAGCATTTT
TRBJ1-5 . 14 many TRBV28 CASRSDRSNQPQHF TGTGCCAGCAGATCTGACAGAAGCAATCAGCCCCAGCATTTT
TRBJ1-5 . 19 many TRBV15 CATSRQPAGRDQVGQPQHF TGTGCCACCAGCAGGCAGCCAGCCGGGAGGGATCAGGTGGGTCAGCCCCAGCATTTT
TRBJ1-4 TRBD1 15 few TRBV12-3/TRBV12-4 CASSHGQGMDEKLFF TGTGCCAGCAGTCACGGACAGGGGATGGATGAAAAACTGTTTTTT
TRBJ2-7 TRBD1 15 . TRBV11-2 CASSLGTGEFYEQYF TGTGCCAGCAGCCTTGGGACAGGCGAATTCTACGAGCAGTACTTC
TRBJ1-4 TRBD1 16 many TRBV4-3 CASSWGTGETNEKLFF TGCGCCAGCAGCTGGGGGACAGGTGAAACTAATGAAAAACTGTTTTTT
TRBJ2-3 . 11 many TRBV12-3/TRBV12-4 CASTTGDTQYF TGTGCCAGCACAACCGGAGATACGCAGTATTTT
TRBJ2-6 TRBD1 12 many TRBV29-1 CSVGQGGPVLTF TGCAGCGTCGGACAGGGCGGTCCAGTCCTGACTTTC
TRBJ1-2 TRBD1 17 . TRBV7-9 CASSSTPRQGEGYGYTF TGTGCCAGCAGCTCAACCCCACGACAGGGTGAGGGCTATGGCTACACCTTC
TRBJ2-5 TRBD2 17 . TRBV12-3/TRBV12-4 CASSFEEREGPGETQYF TGTGCCAGCAGTTTTGAAGAGCGGGAGGGCCCCGGGGAGACCCAGTACTTC
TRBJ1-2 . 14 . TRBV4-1 CASSQREGLGGYTF TGCGCCAGCAGCCAACGAGAAGGGTTGGGTGGCTACACCTTC
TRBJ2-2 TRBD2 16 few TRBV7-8 CASSPGSGPNTGELFF TGTGCCAGCAGCCCCGGTAGCGGGCCGAACACCGGGGAGCTGTTTTTT
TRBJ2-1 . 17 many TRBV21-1 CASSRLGTSGRNDEQFF TGTGCCAGCAGCAGACTCGGGACTAGCGGGAGGAATGATGAGCAGTTCTTC
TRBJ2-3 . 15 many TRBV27 CASSLLTDGTDTQYF TGTGCCAGCAGTTTATTAACTGATGGCACAGATACGCAGTATTTT
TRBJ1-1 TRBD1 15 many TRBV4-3 CASSQGDRRNTEAFF TGCGCCAGCAGCCAGGGGGACAGGCGGAACACTGAAGCTTTCTTT
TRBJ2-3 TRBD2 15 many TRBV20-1 CSAIPAGGPADTQYF TGCAGTGCTATACCAGCGGGAGGGCCAGCAGATACGCAGTATTTT
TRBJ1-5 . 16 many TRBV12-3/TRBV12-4 CASSTGASSSNQPQHF TGTGCCAGCAGTACCGGGGCCAGCAGTAGCAATCAGCCCCAGCATTTT
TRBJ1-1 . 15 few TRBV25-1 CASSVTGLTNTEAFF TGTGCCAGCAGTGTCACGGGACTTACGAACACTGAAGCTTTCTTT
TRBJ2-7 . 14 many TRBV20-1 CSAREMVAVYEQYF TGCAGTGCTAGAGAAATGGTAGCGGTCTACGAGCAGTACTTC
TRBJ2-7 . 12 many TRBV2 CASRRTLPEQYF TGTGCCAGCAGGCGGACCCTCCCCGAGCAGTACTTC
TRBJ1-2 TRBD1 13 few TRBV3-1 CASSQGDRGGYTF TGTGCCAGCAGCCAAGGGGACAGGGGTGGCTACACCTTC
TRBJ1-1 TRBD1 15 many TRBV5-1 CASSWRQGANTEAFF TGCGCCAGCAGCTGGCGACAGGGGGCGAACACTGAAGCTTTCTTT
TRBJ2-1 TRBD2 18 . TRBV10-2 CASSGPISGTSGIGEQFF TGCGCCAGCAGTGGCCCCATCTCCGGGACTAGCGGGATTGGTGAGCAGTTCTTC
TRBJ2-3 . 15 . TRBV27 CAGPVSRHSTDTQYF TGTGCCGGCCCTGTTAGTCGGCACTCCACAGATACGCAGTATTTT
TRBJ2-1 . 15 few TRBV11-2 CASSLGTTPYNEQFF TGTGCCAGCAGCTTAGGGACTACTCCCTACAATGAGCAGTTCTTC
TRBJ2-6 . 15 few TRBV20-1 CSARNPVSGANVLTF TGCAGTGCTAGAAACCCGGTGTCTGGGGCCAACGTCCTGACTTTC
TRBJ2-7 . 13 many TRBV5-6 CASSFGHSYEQYF TGTGCCAGCAGCTTCGGGCATTCCTACGAGCAGTACTTC
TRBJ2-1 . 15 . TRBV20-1 CSAIARPDSYNEQFF TGCAGTGCGATAGCCCGGCCAGACTCCTACAATGAGCAGTTCTTC
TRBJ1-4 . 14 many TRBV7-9 CASSLQGFPEKLFF TGTGCCAGCAGCTTACAGGGATTTCCCGAAAAACTGTTTTTT
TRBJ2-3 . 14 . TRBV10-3 CAMSVTSGPDTQYF TGTGCCATGTCGGTCACTAGTGGGCCAGATACGCAGTATTTT
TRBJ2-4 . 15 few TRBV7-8 CASSPGGRERNIQYF TGTGCCAGCAGCCCAGGGGGGAGAGAGAGGAACATTCAGTACTTC
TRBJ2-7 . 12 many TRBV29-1 CSVDRGLYEQYF TGCAGCGTTGACCGCGGGTTATACGAGCAGTACTTC
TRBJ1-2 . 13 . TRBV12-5 CASGLTRNYGYTF TGTGCTAGTGGTTTGACCCGGAACTATGGCTACACCTTC